The clone carrying this T cell receptor beta chain was seen more than once but under ten times. CDR1 is KGHDR and CDR2 is SFDVKD in the germline V gene. The V and J ends lost 5 bases and 8 bases, in that order; junction bases with no gene match: 7. The length of the CDR3 is 15 residues. The participants were between roughly 18 and 100 years old and came from roughly 25 US areas. This record belongs to a study of blood T cell repertoires in COVID-19. For the study at large: T cells, B-cell-depleted T cells, or PBMCs supplied cDNA or gDNA.

Original processing notes: Nucleated cell number was recorded as an estimate derived from reference gene primer amplification. The protocol was immunoSEQ multiplex PCR, while the TCRdb copy is restricted to in-frame clones and leaves out a portion. That table is the source of V, J and clone size, and D and trimming were worked out from the DNA. The data hold 490,000 or so clones, with roughly nine tenths observed a single time. The chain combines TRBV24-1 with TRBJ1-5; 11 nucleotides match TRBD1. The material sequenced was PBMCs or T cells enriched from blood (not recorded which). The sequence derives from a woman aged 60 to 75 who had recovered from COVID-19. The CDR3 bases are TGTGCCACCAGTGCTGGACAGGGGGCAGCCAAGCCCCAGCATTTT. Translating gives CATSAGQGAAKPQHF.